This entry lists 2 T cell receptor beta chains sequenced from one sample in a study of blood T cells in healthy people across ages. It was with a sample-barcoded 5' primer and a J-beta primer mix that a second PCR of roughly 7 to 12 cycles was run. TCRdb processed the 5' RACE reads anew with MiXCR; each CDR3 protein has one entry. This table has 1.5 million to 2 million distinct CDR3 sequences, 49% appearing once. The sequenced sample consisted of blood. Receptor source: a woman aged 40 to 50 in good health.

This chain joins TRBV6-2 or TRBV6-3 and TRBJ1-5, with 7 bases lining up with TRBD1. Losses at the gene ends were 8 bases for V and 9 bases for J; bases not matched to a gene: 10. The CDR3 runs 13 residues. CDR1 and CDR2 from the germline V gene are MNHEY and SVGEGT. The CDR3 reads CASSGTEFLPQHF. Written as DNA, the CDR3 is TGTGCCAGCTCCGGGACAGAGTTTCTGCCCCAGCATTTT.

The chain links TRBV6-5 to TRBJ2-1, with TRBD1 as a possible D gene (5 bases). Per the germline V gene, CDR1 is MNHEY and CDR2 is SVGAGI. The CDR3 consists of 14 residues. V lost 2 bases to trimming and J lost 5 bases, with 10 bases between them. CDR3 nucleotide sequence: TGTGCCAGCAGTTACGGGGCGGAGCACAATGAGCAGTTCTTC. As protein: CASSYGAEHNEQFF.